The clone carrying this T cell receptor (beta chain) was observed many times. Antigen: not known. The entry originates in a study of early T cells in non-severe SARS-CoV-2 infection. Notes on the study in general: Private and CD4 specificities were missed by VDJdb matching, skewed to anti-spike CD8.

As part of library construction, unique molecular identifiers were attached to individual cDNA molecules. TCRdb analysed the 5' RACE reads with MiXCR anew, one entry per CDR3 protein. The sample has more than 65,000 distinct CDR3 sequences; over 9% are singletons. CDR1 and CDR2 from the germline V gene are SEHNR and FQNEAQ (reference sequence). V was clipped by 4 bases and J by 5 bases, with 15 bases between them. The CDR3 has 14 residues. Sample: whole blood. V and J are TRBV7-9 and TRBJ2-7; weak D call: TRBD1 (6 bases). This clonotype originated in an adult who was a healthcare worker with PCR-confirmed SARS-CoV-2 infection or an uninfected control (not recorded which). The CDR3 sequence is CASSWVQGSDEQYF. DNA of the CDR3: TGTGCCAGCAGCTGGGTTCAGGGGAGCGACGAGCAGTACTTC.